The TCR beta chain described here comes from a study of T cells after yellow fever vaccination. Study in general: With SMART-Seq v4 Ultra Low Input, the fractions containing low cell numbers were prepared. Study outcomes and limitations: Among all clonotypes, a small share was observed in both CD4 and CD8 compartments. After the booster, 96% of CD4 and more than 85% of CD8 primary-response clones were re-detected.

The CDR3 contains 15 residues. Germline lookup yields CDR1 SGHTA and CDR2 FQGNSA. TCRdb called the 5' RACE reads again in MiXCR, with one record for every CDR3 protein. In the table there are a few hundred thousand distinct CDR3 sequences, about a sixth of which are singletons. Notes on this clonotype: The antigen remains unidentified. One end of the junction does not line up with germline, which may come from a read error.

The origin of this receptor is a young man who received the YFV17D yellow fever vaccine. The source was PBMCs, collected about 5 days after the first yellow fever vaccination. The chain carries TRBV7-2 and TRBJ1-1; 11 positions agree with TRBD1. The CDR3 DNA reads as TGTGCCGGCAGCTGGGGATGGGACAGGGGGTTTGAAGCTTTCTTT. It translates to CAGSWGWDRGFEAFF.